This T cell receptor (beta chain) is drawn from a study of shared clonotypes between healthy human individuals. About the research overall: There were three CD4 naive, three CD4 memory, two CD8 naive and one CD8 memory plates per donor.

Points on this clone: The sample contains more than one DNA sequence encoding this CDR3.

The protocol was immunoSEQ multiplex PCR, while the TCRdb copy is restricted to in-frame clones and leaves out a portion. The profile shows around 940,000 clones, 76% of them singletons. This sequence originates from a man aged 18-30 years in good health. Sequenced material: memory CD4+ T cells sorted from blood. Subset indicated: CD45RA-negative fraction.

The CDR3 spells CASSESGYGYTF. The CDR3 DNA reads as TGTGCCAGCAGTGAATCGGGCTATGGCTACACCTTC. The chain links TRBV6-1 to TRBJ1-2; D uncertain. Germline CDR1 MNHNS, CDR2 SASEGT. There are 12 residues in the CDR3. V was clipped by 2 bases and J by 4 bases, with 5 bases between them.